Listed below are T cell receptor beta chains from one sample, sequenced in a study of T cells in Graves' hyperthyroidism and ophthalmopathy. TCRdb re-derived calls from the multiplex PCR reads in MiXCR, one entry per CDR3 protein. The data hold about 560,000 distinct CDR3 sequences, with over 15% observed a single time. Sequenced input: blood. Receptors were obtained from a woman younger than 30 with Graves' hyperthyroidism. Both conserved end residues are part of each CDR3. The order of the fields is V gene, clone size, D gene, J gene, CDR3 protein, CDR3 DNA. A D gene is named only where the DNA matches it firmly. Not every row has a clone size; where given, it reads once, few, many or a size class.

TRBV20-1	NA	NA	TRBJ2-7	CSPSGRGHEQYF	TGCAGTCCCTCTGGTCGGGGCCACGAGCAGTACTTC
TRBV18	many	NA	TRBJ1-2	CASSPPTVTNYGYTF	TGTGCCAGCTCACCACCGACAGTCACTAACTATGGCTACACCTTC
TRBV19	NA	NA	TRBJ1-5	CASSITDGQPQHF	TGTGCCAGTAGTATTACGGATGGTCAGCCCCAGCATTTT
TRBV20-1	few	NA	TRBJ1-5	CSARWGNQNGNQPQHF	TGCAGTGCTAGGTGGGGCAACCAAAACGGCAATCAGCCCCAGCATTTT
TRBV5-1	many	NA	TRBJ1-5	CASSLAGGNQPQHF	TGTGCCAGCAGTTTAGCAGGGGGCAATCAGCCCCAGCATTTT
TRBV5-1	many	TRBD1	TRBJ1-2	CASSLAGTGAINYGYTF	TGCGCCAGCAGCTTGGCTGGGACAGGAGCGATTAACTATGGCTACACCTTC
TRBV4-3	few	NA	TRBJ1-6	CASSQVATRSPLHF	TGCGCCAGCAGCCAAGTAGCTACTAGGTCACCCCTCCACTTT
TRBV6-1	NA	NA	TRBJ2-5	CASSDPQIGGETQYF	TGTGCCAGCAGTGATCCGCAAATCGGGGGTGAGACCCAGTACTTC
TRBV7-9	NA	NA	TRBJ1-4	CASSQVSALDEKLFF	TGTGCCAGCAGCCAGGTGTCGGCCCTAGATGAAAAACTGTTTTTT
TRBV29-1	once	TRBD1	TRBJ1-2	CSVWTGTYYGYTF	TGCAGCGTTTGGACAGGGACCTACTATGGCTACACCTTC
TRBV24-1	few	NA	TRBJ2-3	CATSWSTDTQYF	TGTGCCACCAGTTGGTCCACAGATACGCAGTATTTT
TRBV29-1	many	NA	TRBJ2-3	CSVLWRASTDTQYF	TGCAGCGTCCTTTGGAGGGCTAGCACAGATACGCAGTATTTT
TRBV12-3/TRBV12-4	few	NA	TRBJ2-7	CASSDTGPLSYEQYF	TGTGCCAGCAGTGATACAGGGCCACTCTCCTACGAGCAGTACTTC
TRBV24-1	many	NA	TRBJ2-3	CATSDLGGGLTDTQYF	TGTGCCACCAGTGATTTGGGCGGGGGCCTCACAGATACGCAGTATTTT
TRBV7-9	many	NA	TRBJ2-1	CASSVTGPSYNEQFF	TGTGCCAGCAGCGTTACGGGACCGTCCTACAATGAGCAGTTCTTC
TRBV7-9	NA	NA	TRBJ1-4	CASSASFGEKLFF	TGTGCCAGCAGCGCCAGCTTCGGGGAAAAACTGTTTTTT
TRBV10-3	NA	NA	TRBJ2-1	CAINSGLLNEQFF	TGTGCCATCAATAGCGGTTTGTTAAATGAGCAGTTCTTC
TRBV12-3/TRBV12-4	many	NA	TRBJ1-2	CASSSPWGAQGKGTRDHFYGYTF	TGTGCCAGCAGTTCACCTTGGGGTGCACAAGGGAAGGGAACAAGAGACCACTTCTATGGCTACACCTTC
TRBV5-1	NA	NA	TRBJ2-5	CASSLVQAQETQYF	TGCGCCAGCAGCTTGGTCCAGGCCCAAGAGACCCAGTACTTC
TRBV4-1	NA	NA	TRBJ1-6	CASSQDGGISSPLHF	TGCGCCAGCAGCCAAGACGGGGGGATCAGTTCACCCCTCCACTTT
TRBV28	many	TRBD1	TRBJ1-2	CASSQAGTGAYTF	TGTGCCAGCAGCCAGGCCGGGACAGGCGCCTACACCTTC
TRBV20-1	many	TRBD1	TRBJ2-6	CSAGTGTGGVGANVLTF	TGCAGTGCTGGAACCGGGACAGGGGGTGTGGGGGCCAACGTCCTGACTTTC
TRBV12-3/TRBV12-4	many	NA	TRBJ1-2	CASSFEANYGYTF	TGTGCCAGCAGTTTTGAGGCAAACTATGGCTACACCTTC
TRBV19	NA	TRBD1	TRBJ1-1	CASSPGTGGRRNTEAFF	TGTGCCAGTAGTCCGGGGACAGGGGGAAGGCGGAACACTGAAGCTTTCTTT
TRBV11-1	few	TRBD2	TRBJ2-5	CASSLASGRKETQYF	TGTGCCAGCAGCTTAGCTAGCGGGAGGAAAGAGACCCAGTACTTC
TRBV3-1	NA	NA	TRBJ2-2	CASSYFPVGGTGELFF	TGTGCCAGCAGTTACTTCCCCGTAGGTGGAACCGGGGAGCTGTTTTTT
TRBV7-9	many	NA	TRBJ2-5	CASRTGEETQYF	TGTGCCAGCAGGACAGGAGAAGAGACCCAGTACTTC
TRBV28	many	TRBD2	TRBJ2-4	CASSSPLAGVANIQYF	TGTGCCAGCAGTTCTCCCCTAGCGGGAGTGGCAAACATTCAGTACTTC
TRBV24-1	NA	NA	TRBJ2-2	CATSDLRNGELFF	TGTGCCACCAGTGATTTGCGAAACGGGGAGCTGTTTTTT
TRBV5-1	few	NA	TRBJ2-7	CASGKGDVSYEQYF	TGCGCCAGCGGTAAAGGGGACGTCTCCTACGAGCAGTACTTC
TRBV6-1	many	TRBD1	TRBJ1-6	CASSERTGRNSPLHF	TGTGCCAGCAGTGAAAGGACAGGGCGGAATTCACCCCTCCACTTT
TRBV20-1	many	TRBD2	TRBJ2-3	CSARLAGKKHTDTQYF	TGCAGTGCTAGACTAGCGGGAAAAAAACACACAGATACGCAGTATTTT
TRBV12-3/TRBV12-4	many	NA	TRBJ1-5	CASGYSNQPQHF	TGTGCCAGCGGTTATAGCAATCAGCCCCAGCATTTT
TRBV7-3	NA	TRBD1	TRBJ2-2	CASSLTGQGVNTGELFF	TGTGCCAGCAGCTTAACAGGGCAGGGGGTAAACACCGGGGAGCTGTTTTTT
TRBV11-2	NA	TRBD2	TRBJ2-7	CASSVAGGREQYF	TGTGCCAGCAGCGTGGCGGGGGGGCGTGAGCAGTACTTC
TRBV7-9	NA	NA	TRBJ2-5	CASSLISEGKTQYF	TGTGCCAGCAGCTTAATATCTGAGGGAAAGACCCAGTACTTC
TRBV7-9	NA	TRBD1	TRBJ1-4	CASSTPGQTNEKLFF	TGTGCCAGCAGCACACCGGGACAGACGAATGAAAAACTGTTTTTT
TRBV2	many	TRBD2	TRBJ2-7	CASTRLTSETYEQYF	TGTGCCAGCACTAGACTGACTAGCGAGACCTACGAGCAGTACTTC
TRBV30	many	TRBD2	TRBJ2-5	CAWMGLGETQYF	TGTGCCTGGATGGGACTAGGAGAGACCCAGTACTTC
TRBV7-2	many	NA	TRBJ1-1	CASSLGGLNTEAFF	TGTGCCAGCAGTTTAGGGGGTCTTAACACTGAAGCTTTCTTT
TRBV19	NA	NA	TRBJ1-2	CASYIGFYGYTF	TGTGCCAGTTACATAGGATTCTATGGCTACACCTTC
TRBV20-1	many	NA	TRBJ2-3	CSARAEIPSTDTQYF	TGCAGTGCTAGAGCCGAGATTCCTAGCACAGATACGCAGTATTTT
TRBV6-1	many	TRBD1	TRBJ2-7	CASSKRDSSYEQYF	TGTGCCAGCAGTAAAAGGGACAGTTCCTACGAGCAGTACTTC
TRBV7-8	many	NA	TRBJ1-1	CASSSRDKNTEAFF	TGTGCCAGCAGCTCCCGGGACAAGAACACTGAAGCTTTCTTT
TRBV20-1	NA	NA	TRBJ1-1	CSARVAGRGVNTEAFF	TGCAGTGCTAGAGTGGCAGGGCGGGGGGTGAACACTGAAGCTTTCTTT
TRBV29-1	NA	NA	TRBJ2-1	CSVERWGGGGEGFF	TGCAGCGTTGAAAGATGGGGGGGAGGGGGCGAAGGGTTCTTC
TRBV28	many	TRBD2	TRBJ2-7	CASSLLLAGQYEQYF	TGTGCCAGCAGTTTATTACTAGCGGGCCAGTACGAGCAGTACTTC
TRBV29-1	once	NA	TRBJ1-3	CSVRTWDTMFF	TGCAGCGTTCGAACGTGGGACACCATGTTTTTT
TRBV7-2	many	TRBD2	TRBJ2-3	CASSLALGTTGDTQYF	TGTGCCAGCAGCTTAGCGCTAGGGACTACCGGGGATACGCAGTATTTT
TRBV4-3	NA	NA	TRBJ1-1	CASSQDEGPRGTEAFF	TGCGCCAGCAGCCAAGACGAGGGTCCACGGGGGACTGAAGCTTTCTTT
TRBV11-2	many	NA	TRBJ2-1	CASSLGLNEQFF	TGTGCCAGCAGCTTAGGGCTTAATGAGCAGTTCTTC
TRBV12-3/TRBV12-4	many	NA	TRBJ1-1	CASTAPGQPFEAFF	TGTGCCAGCACCGCGCCGGGACAACCGTTTGAAGCTTTCTTT
TRBV7-9	NA	TRBD2	TRBJ2-5	CASSLGEGKTQCF	TGTGCCAGCAGCTTAGGGGAGGGGAAGACCCAGTGCTTC
TRBV29-1	few	NA	TRBJ1-2	CSALKGGPGHKDYGYTF	TGCAGCGCCTTAAAGGGGGGACCGGGCCACAAGGATTATGGCTACACCTTC
TRBV4-3	few	TRBD2	TRBJ2-4	CASSPHQGSGANIQYF	TGCGCCAGCAGCCCTCACCAGGGTAGCGGGGCGAACATTCAGTACTTC